One T cell receptor beta chain is described in this entry. This table comes from immunoSEQ multiplex PCR, and its TCRdb copy is limited to in-frame clones, with some not included. The data show approximately 250,000 clones, approximately 89% seen once. CDR3 size: 17 residues. CDR1 is SGHTS, CDR2 YDEGEE, per germline. V was pared by 4 bases and J by 2 bases, with 10 bases of the junction left unmatched. The data were obtained in a study of blood T cell repertoires in COVID-19. About the research overall: The United States, Italy and Spain provided the acute and convalescent COVID-19 samples.

The J gene is TRBJ2-1, the V gene TRBV5-8; 9 bases fit TRBD2. What was sequenced was peripheral blood. The sequence was collected from a woman aged 60-70 years who had recovered from COVID-19. CDR3 amino acids: CASSRELGGGAYNEQFF. CDR3 DNA sequence: TGTGCCAGCAGCCGCGAATTGGGCGGGGGGGCCTACAATGAGCAGTTCTTC.